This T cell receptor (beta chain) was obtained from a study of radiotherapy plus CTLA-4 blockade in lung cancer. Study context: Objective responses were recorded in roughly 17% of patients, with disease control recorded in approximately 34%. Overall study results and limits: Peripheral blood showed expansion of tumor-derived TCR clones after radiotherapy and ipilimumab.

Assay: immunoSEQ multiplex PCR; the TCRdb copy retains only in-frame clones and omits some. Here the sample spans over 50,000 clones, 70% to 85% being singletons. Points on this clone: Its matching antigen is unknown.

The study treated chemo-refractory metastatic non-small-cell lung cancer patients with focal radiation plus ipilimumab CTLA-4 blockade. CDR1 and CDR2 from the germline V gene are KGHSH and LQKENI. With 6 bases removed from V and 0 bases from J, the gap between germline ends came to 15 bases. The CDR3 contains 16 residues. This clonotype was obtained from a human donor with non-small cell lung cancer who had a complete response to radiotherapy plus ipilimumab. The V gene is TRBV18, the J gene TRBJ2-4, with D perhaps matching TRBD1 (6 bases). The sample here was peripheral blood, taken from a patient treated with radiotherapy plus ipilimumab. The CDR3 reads CASSLDSSLAKNIQYF. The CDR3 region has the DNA TGTGCCAGCTCCCTGGACAGTAGTCTAGCCAAAAACATTCAGTACTTC.